This TCR beta chain is drawn from a study of control samples from healthy donors and cancer patients. Method: immunoSEQ multiplex PCR; TCRdb's copy keeps in-frame clones and lacks some. The table includes around 250,000 clones, about 80% detected once. The CDR3 has 14 residues. Trimming took 2 bases from V and 1 from J; bases not matched to a gene: 1. The V gene's germline CDR1 is SNHLY and CDR2 FYNNEI. The sequenced sample consisted of PBMCs. The clonotype comes from a woman in her sixties with lung cancer. This chain joins TRBV2 and TRBJ1-2; TRBD1 matches 7 bases. CDR3 bases: TGTGCCAGCAGTGAACAGGGGGTTAACTATGGCTACACCTTC. Translation: CASSEQGVNYGYTF. The full variable domain, with the rest looked up from reference TRBV2 and TRBJ1-2, is EPEVTQTPSHQVTQMGQEVILRCVPISNHLYFYWYRQILGQKVEFLVSFYNNEISEKSEIFDDQFSVERPDGSNFTLKIRSTKLEDSAMYFCASSEQGVNYGYTFGSGTRLTVV.